This T cell receptor (beta chain) was captured by sequencing in a study of blood T cell repertoires in COVID-19. The wider study: The analysed material was cDNA or gDNA that came from T cells, B-cell-depleted T cells, or PBMCs.

V trimming: 5 bases; J trimming: 4 bases; junction bases outside the gene matches: 10. The CDR3 is 15 residues long. The germline V gene has CDR1 MNHEY and CDR2 SMNVEV (reference sequence). Methods used by the authors: Estimation of nucleated cell counts was performed using reference gene primer amplification. Some clones are missing from TCRdb's copy, which holds only in-frame ones; the method was immunoSEQ multiplex PCR. V and J calls and clone size are given by that table; D and trimming were obtained from the DNA. There are around 380,000 clones in the sample; 70% to 90% occur only once, and 1% to 1.5% lies in the top ten.

The genes are TRBV27 and TRBJ1-2; 7 nucleotides line up with TRBD1. The sequence was collected from a young man who had recovered from COVID-19. Sample: PBMCs or T cells enriched from blood (not recorded which). This CDR3 is CASSPLDRASYGYTF. CDR3 nucleotide sequence: TGTGCCAGCAGTCCCCTCGACAGGGCTTCCTATGGCTACACCTTC.